This T cell receptor (beta chain) was sequenced in a study of PD-1 blockade in classical Hodgkin lymphoma. Sequencing was performed with immunoSEQ multiplex PCR; in TCRdb, only in-frame clones are kept and a portion is missing. The sample yields about 75,000 clones, about 93% seen once. This CDR3 spans 13 amino acids. Trimming took off 8 bases at V and 5 bases at J, with 13 bases between the two ends. Germline assignment: CDR1 SNHLY and CDR2 FYNNEI. The patients all showed relapse after autologous stem cell transplantation, while their brentuximab vedotin exposure varied. Whole-study findings and limits: The drivers behind the repertoire differences, possibly disease activity or prior therapy, remain undefined.

Regarding this clone: Its antigen is as yet unknown.

The origin of this receptor is a human donor with classical Hodgkin lymphoma. The sample was peripheral blood mononuclear cells (PBMCs), taken at baseline. The chain uses TRBV2 and TRBJ2-4; perhaps D is TRBD1 or TRBD2 (5 bases each). CDR3 bases: TGTGCCAGCTCGCCGGGACCCCAAAACATTCAGTACTTC. This translates into CASSPGPQNIQYF.